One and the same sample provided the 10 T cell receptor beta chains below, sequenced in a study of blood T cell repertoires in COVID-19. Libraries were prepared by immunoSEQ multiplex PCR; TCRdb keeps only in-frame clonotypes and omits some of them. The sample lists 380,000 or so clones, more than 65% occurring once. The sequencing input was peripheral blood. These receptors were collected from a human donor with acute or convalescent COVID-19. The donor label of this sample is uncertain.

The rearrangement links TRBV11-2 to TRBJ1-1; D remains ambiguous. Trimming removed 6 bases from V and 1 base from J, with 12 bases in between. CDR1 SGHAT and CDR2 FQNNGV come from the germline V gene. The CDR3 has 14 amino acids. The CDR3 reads CASRRAATNTEAFF. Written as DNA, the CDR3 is TGTGCCAGCAGGCGGGCCGCGACGAACACTGAAGCTTTCTTT.

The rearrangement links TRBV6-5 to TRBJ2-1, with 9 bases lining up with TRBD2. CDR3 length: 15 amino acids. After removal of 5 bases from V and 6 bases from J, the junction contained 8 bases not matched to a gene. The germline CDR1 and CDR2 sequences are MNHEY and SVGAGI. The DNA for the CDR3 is TGTGCCAGCAGTCGAGCGGGAGGATCGATCAATGAGCAGTTCTTC. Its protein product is CASSRAGGSINEQFF.

For the CDR3, the DNA is TGTGCCATCGCTAGGGGGCTGGATCAGCCCCAGCATTTT. This gives the protein CAIARGLDQPQHF. The genes are TRBV6-5 and TRBJ1-5; 7 nucleotides align to TRBD1. The V segment lost 10 bases and the J segment 5 bases; nucleotides outside the gene matches: 8. This CDR3 spans 13 amino acids. Per the germline V gene, CDR1 is MNHEY and CDR2 is SVGAGI.

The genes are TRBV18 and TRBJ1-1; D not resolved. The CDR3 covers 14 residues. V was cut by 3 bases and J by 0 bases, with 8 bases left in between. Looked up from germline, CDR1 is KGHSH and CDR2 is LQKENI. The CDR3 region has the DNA TGTGCCAGCTCACCCTCGGGAGTGAACACTGAAGCTTTCTTT. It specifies CASSPSGVNTEAFF.

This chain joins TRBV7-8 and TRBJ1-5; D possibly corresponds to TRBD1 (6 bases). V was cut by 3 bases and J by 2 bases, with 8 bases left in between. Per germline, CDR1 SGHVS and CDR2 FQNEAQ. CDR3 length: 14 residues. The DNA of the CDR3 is TGTGCCAGCAGCTTCACAGGGCGCAATCAGCCCCAGCATTTT. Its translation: CASSFTGRNQPQHF.

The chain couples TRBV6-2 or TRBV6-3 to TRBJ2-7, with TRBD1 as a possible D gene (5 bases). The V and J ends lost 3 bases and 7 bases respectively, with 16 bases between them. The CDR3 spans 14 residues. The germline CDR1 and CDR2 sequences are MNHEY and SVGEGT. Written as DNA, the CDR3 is TGTGCCAGCAGTTATGACAGTCAGGTTCGTGAGCAGTACTTC. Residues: CASSYDSQVREQYF.

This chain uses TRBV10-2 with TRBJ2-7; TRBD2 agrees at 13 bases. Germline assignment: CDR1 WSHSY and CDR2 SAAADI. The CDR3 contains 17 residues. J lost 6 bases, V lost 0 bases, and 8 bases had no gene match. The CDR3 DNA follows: TGCGCCAGCAGTGAGTCGGAAGGACTAGCGGGAGTTGGCGAGCAGTACTTC. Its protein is CASSESEGLAGVGEQYF.

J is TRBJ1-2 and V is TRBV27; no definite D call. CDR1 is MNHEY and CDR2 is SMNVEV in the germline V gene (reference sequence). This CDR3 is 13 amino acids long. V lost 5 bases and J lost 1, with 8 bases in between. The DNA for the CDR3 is TGTGCCAGCAGTCCCACAGTTAACTATGGCTACACCTTC. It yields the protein CASSPTVNYGYTF.

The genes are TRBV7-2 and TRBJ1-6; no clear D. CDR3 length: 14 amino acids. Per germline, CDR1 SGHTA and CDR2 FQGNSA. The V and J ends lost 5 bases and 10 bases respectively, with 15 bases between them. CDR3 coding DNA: TGTGCCAGCAGCCAACGTAAAGGCGGGTCACCCCTCCACTTT. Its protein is CASSQRKGGSPLHF.

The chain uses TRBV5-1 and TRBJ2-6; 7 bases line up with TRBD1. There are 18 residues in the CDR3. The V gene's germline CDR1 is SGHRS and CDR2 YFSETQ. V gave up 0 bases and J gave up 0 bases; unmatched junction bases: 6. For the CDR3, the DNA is TGCGCCAGCAGCTTGGCAGGACAGGCCATCTCTGGGGCCAACGTCCTGACTTTC. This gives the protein CASSLAGQAISGANVLTF.